This is a list of T cell receptor beta chains from one sample in a study of blood T cell repertoires in COVID-19. Sequenced by immunoSEQ multiplex PCR; TCRdb stores in-frame clones only, minus some. This table has about 110,000 clones, nearly 80% appearing once. Sequences were obtained from peripheral blood. All receptors come from a woman aged 80 or over with active or convalescent COVID-19. Each CDR3 is given with its conserved first and last residue. The order of the fields is D gene, V gene, clone size, CDR3 length, J gene, CDR3 protein, CDR3 DNA. D genes are given only for firm matches. Rows may omit the clone size; those that give it use once, few, many or a size class.

D: TRBD2; V: TRBV7-2; size: -; length: 16; J: TRBJ2-3; CDR3: CASSRSGTTSTDTQYF; DNA: TGTGCCAGCAGCCGTTCCGGGACTACGAGCACAGATACGCAGTATTTT
D: -; V: TRBV7-3; size: -; length: 15; J: TRBJ2-5; CDR3: CASSSGGNPGETQYF; DNA: TGTGCCAGCAGCTCGGGCGGGAACCCAGGAGAGACCCAGTACTTC
D: -; V: TRBV6-5; size: -; length: 15; J: TRBJ1-6; CDR3: CASSLGAGYNSPLHF; DNA: TGTGCCAGCAGTTTGGGGGCGGGCTATAATTCACCCCTCCACTTT
D: -; V: TRBV20-1; size: -; length: 11; J: TRBJ2-5; CDR3: CSAPGYETQYF; DNA: TGCAGTGCCCCAGGGTACGAGACCCAGTACTTC
D: TRBD1; V: TRBV27; size: -; length: 15; J: TRBJ2-2; CDR3: CASSPGGSGTGELFF; DNA: TGTGCCAGCTCTCCAGGGGGCTCGGGCACCGGGGAGCTGTTTTTT
D: -; V: TRBV4-2; size: -; length: 17; J: TRBJ2-5; CDR3: CASSQDSTPGGGETQYF; DNA: TGTGCCAGCAGCCAAGATAGTACCCCAGGGGGAGGAGAGACCCAGTACTTC
D: TRBD1; V: TRBV24-1; size: -; length: 15; J: TRBJ2-1; CDR3: CATSENRGAGNEQFF; DNA: TGTGCCACCAGTGAGAACAGGGGGGCCGGGAATGAGCAGTTCTTC
D: TRBD2; V: TRBV12-5; size: -; length: 18; J: TRBJ2-4; CDR3: CASGSPRGRALSKNIQYF; DNA: TGTGCTAGTGGATCCCCTCGGGGGAGGGCCCTCTCCAAAAACATTCAGTACTTC
D: -; V: TRBV5-1; size: few; length: 12; J: TRBJ2-2; CDR3: CASSLSPGELFF; DNA: TGCGCCAGCAGCCTTAGTCCCGGGGAGCTGTTTTTT
D: -; V: TRBV10-3; size: -; length: 12; J: TRBJ2-7; CDR3: CAISESTGQKYF; DNA: TGTGCCATCAGTGAGTCGACCGGACAGAAGTACTTC
D: TRBD1; V: TRBV3-1/TRBV3-2; size: -; length: 14; J: TRBJ1-2; CDR3: CASKATGGSYGYTF; DNA: TGTGCCAGCAAAGCGACAGGGGGTTCGTATGGCTACACCTTC
D: -; V: TRBV24-1; size: -; length: 14; J: TRBJ2-7; CDR3: CATSEGGASYEQYF; DNA: TGTGCCACCAGTGAAGGGGGGGCCAGCTACGAGCAGTACTTC
D: -; V: TRBV6-6; size: -; length: 14; J: TRBJ2-1; CDR3: CASNPGTINREQFF; DNA: TGTGCCAGCAACCCCGGGACAATTAATCGGGAGCAGTTCTTC
D: -; V: TRBV7-2; size: -; length: 16; J: TRBJ2-5; CDR3: CASSYIRGITGETQYF; DNA: TGTGCCAGCAGCTACATCCGCGGAATTACCGGGGAGACCCAGTACTTC
D: TRBD1; V: TRBV7-2; size: -; length: 19; J: TRBJ2-1; CDR3: CASSFPRKAGGDSYNEQFF; DNA: TGTGCCAGCAGCTTCCCGCGAAAGGCAGGGGGCGATTCCTACAATGAGCAGTTCTTC
D: -; V: TRBV28; size: -; length: 13; J: TRBJ2-3; CDR3: CASSFVQVDTQYF; DNA: TGTGCCAGCAGTTTCGTACAGGTGGATACGCAGTATTTT
D: -; V: TRBV21-1; size: -; length: 14; J: TRBJ2-7; CDR3: CASIKRREKYEQYF; DNA: TGTGCCAGCATTAAGAGGAGGGAGAAGTACGAGCAGTACTTC
D: TRBD1; V: TRBV9; size: -; length: 16; J: TRBJ2-5; CDR3: CASSVAGQGGQETQYF; DNA: TGTGCCAGCAGCGTAGCTGGACAGGGAGGACAAGAGACCCAGTACTTC
D: -; V: TRBV2; size: -; length: 15; J: TRBJ1-5; CDR3: CASSDRGNSNQPQHF; DNA: TGTGCCAGCAGTGACAGGGGCAATAGCAATCAGCCCCAGCATTTT